A single sample gave rise to the 32 T cell receptor beta chains below, sequenced in a study of OX40 agonist ivuxolimab in advanced cancers. The data were produced by immunoSEQ multiplex PCR, yet TCRdb's version contains in-frame clones alone and is incomplete. The sample has some 60,000 clones; about nine tenths are singletons. The specimen comprised CD4+ or CD8+ T cells sorted from blood, sampled in a trial of the OX40 agonist ivuxolimab. Source of these receptors: an adult with an advanced solid tumor such as melanoma, head and neck, liver or kidney cancer.

This clone has only a few counts. The V gene is TRBV18, the J gene TRBJ1-1; weak D call: TRBD1 (6 bases). V was clipped by 6 bases and J by 4 bases, with 15 bases between them. Germline CDR1 and CDR2: KGHSH and LQKENI. The CDR3 has 14 amino acids. In DNA, the CDR3 is TGTGCCAGCTCCGCGGACAGTCTTGTCACTGAAGCTTTCTTT. Amino acid sequence: CASSADSLVTEAFF.

The V and J genes are TRBV18 and TRBJ1-5; maybe TRBD1 (6 bases). V was shortened by 0 bases and J by 1 base, with 16 bases between the two germline ends. The CDR3 has 18 amino acids. Germline V gene sequence: CDR1 KGHSH, CDR2 LQKENI. CDR3 sequence (DNA): TGTGCCAGCTCACCACCGAGTAGGGGGGGCATAAGCAATCAGCCCCAGCATTTT. This gives the protein CASSPPSRGGISNQPQHF.

The chain recombines TRBV28 with TRBJ1-1; the D is unclear. V gave up 3 bases and J gave up 7 bases, with 9 bases separating them. The CDR3 runs to 12 residues. Germline assignment: CDR1 MDHEN and CDR2 SYDVKM. The CDR3 bases are TGTGCCAGCAGTTTGGGTCTAGTTGAAGCTTTCTTT. This sequence encodes CASSLGLVEAFF. The whole variable domain, filled in from reference TRBV28 and TRBJ1-1, reads DVKVTQSSRYLVKRTGEKVFLECVQDMDHENMFWYRQDPGLGLRLIYFSYDVKMKEKGDIPEGYSVSREKKERFSLILESASTNQTSMYLCASSLGLVEAFFGQGTRLTVV.

This sequence joins TRBV6-5 and TRBJ1-1, with D uncertain. Per the germline V gene, CDR1 is MNHEY and CDR2 is SVGAGI. V shed 6 bases and J shed 0 bases, with 14 bases lying between them. This CDR3 comprises 15 residues. CDR3 nucleotide sequence: TGTGCCAGCAGCAAGGGAAGGGAAATGAACACTGAAGCTTTCTTT. As protein: CASSKGREMNTEAFF.

V gene TRBV5-1 combines with J gene TRBJ1-1; D is possibly TRBD1 (5 bases). The length of the CDR3 is 15 residues. The V gene's germline CDR1 is SGHRS and CDR2 YFSETQ. V was trimmed by 4 bases and J by 4 bases, leaving 17 bases between them. In DNA, the CDR3 is TGCGCCAGCAGCCGGGGTCCGGGACTGAGCACTGAAGCTTTCTTT. This translates into CASSRGPGLSTEAFF.

The rearrangement joins TRBV4-1 to TRBJ1-5; D gene uncertain. V lost 1 base and J lost 4, with 11 bases in between. The CDR3 runs 15 residues. In germline, CDR1 is MGHRA, CDR2 YSYEKL. The CDR3 spells CASSQAEPANQPQHF. DNA for the CDR3: TGCGCCAGCAGCCAAGCGGAGCCAGCTAATCAGCCCCAGCATTTT.

This rearrangement joins TRBV6-5 to TRBJ1-6; possible D gene TRBD1, 5 bases. Trimming removed 6 bases at V and 0 bases at J, with 6 bases between. This CDR3 is built from 14 residues. Germline-derived CDR1 and CDR2 are MNHEY and SVGAGI. CDR3 in DNA: TGTGCCAGCAGAGGGGACTCCTATAATTCACCCCTCCACTTT. Amino acid sequence: CASRGDSYNSPLHF.

The chain recombines TRBV10-3 with TRBJ2-5; a possible D gene is TRBD2 (5 bases). Germline CDR1 and CDR2: ENHRY and SYGVKD. The V end was cut by 4 bases, the J end by 0 bases, with 6 bases between. This CDR3 spans 13 amino acids. In DNA form, the CDR3 reads TGTGCCATCAGTGGTAGCGACCAAGAGACCCAGTACTTC. It is translated as CAISGSDQETQYF.

This clone was recorded only once. The chain uses TRBV4-1 and TRBJ1-4; a weak D match, TRBD1 (6 bases). V lost 5 bases to trimming and J lost 7 bases, with 23 bases between them. The CDR3 consists of 17 residues. CDR1 and CDR2 (germline): MGHRA, YSYEKL. DNA of the CDR3: TGCGCCAGCAGCGGGACACTCCCAGTCCCCCTTTTTGAAAAACTGTTTTTT. Residues: CASSGTLPVPLFEKLFF.

V is TRBV6-5 and J is TRBJ2-7; D possibly corresponds to TRBD1 (5 bases). CDR1 and CDR2 from the germline V gene are MNHEY and SVGAGI. This CDR3 region has 15 residues. Trimming took 5 bases from V and 0 from J, leaving 14 bases between them. The CDR3 DNA reads as TGTGCCAGCAGTGTAGGGGTAAGGGGCTCCTACGAGCAGTACTTC. It codes for CASSVGVRGSYEQYF.

This clone was detected once. The chain has TRBV7-8 and TRBJ2-5; D possibly corresponds to TRBD2 (6 bases). Trimming removed 1 base at V and 6 bases at J, with 15 bases between. From germline, CDR1 is SGHVS and CDR2 FQNEAQ. The CDR3 runs to 15 residues. The CDR3 coding sequence is TGTGCCAGCAGCTTAGATCGGAGGGTTACAAAGACCCAGTACTTC. It specifies CASSLDRRVTKTQYF.

The chain carries TRBV4-1 and TRBJ1-2, with D unclear. The CDR3 spans 14 residues. V was clipped by 4 bases and J by 6 bases, with 15 bases between them. Germline lookup yields CDR1 MGHRA and CDR2 YSYEKL. Here the CDR3 DNA reads TGCGCCAGCAGCCCGCACGTGAGAAGAGATGGCTACACCTTC. Its protein is CASSPHVRRDGYTF.

The chain recombines TRBV5-5 with TRBJ2-5; 7 positions agree with TRBD1. In germline, CDR1 is SGHKS, CDR2 YYEKEE (reference sequence). The length of the CDR3 is 14 residues. Losses at the gene ends were 1 base for V and 0 bases for J; bases not matched to a gene: 0. The CDR3 DNA sequence: TGTGCCAGCAGCTTGACAGGGGACCAAGAGACCCAGTACTTC. Encoded protein: CASSLTGDQETQYF. The variable domain in full, completed from reference TRBV5-5 and TRBJ2-5, reads DAGVTQSPTHLIKTRGQQVTLRCSPISGHKSVSWYQQVLGQGPQFIFQYYEKEERGRGNFPDRFSARQFPNYSSELNVNALLLGDSALYLCASSLTGDQETQYFGPGTRLLVL.

The chain uses TRBV10-1 and TRBJ2-3, with 9 bases that match TRBD2. The CDR3 loop spans 16 amino acids. Looked up from germline, CDR1 is WNHNN and CDR2 is SYGVQD (reference sequence). With 5 bases clipped from V and 6 bases from J, the junction kept 12 bases outside the gene matches. In nucleotides, the CDR3 is TGCGCCAGCAGTACCGGGACTAGCTCCCTTGGGGATACGCAGTATTTT. This sequence encodes CASSTGTSSLGDTQYF.

This clone was found a few times. The chain couples TRBV7-3 to TRBJ2-1; TRBD2 matches 8 bases. Germline lookup yields CDR1 SGHTA and CDR2 FQGTGA. The ends lost 1 base at V and 8 bases at J; junction bases unmatched: 7. There are 15 residues in the CDR3. The chain's CDR3 is CASSLNPSGLDEQFF. The CDR3, as DNA: TGTGCCAGCAGCTTAAATCCTAGCGGGCTTGATGAGCAGTTCTTC.

This rearrangement joins TRBV5-1 to TRBJ2-1, with D possibly being TRBD2 (6 bases). Germline CDR1 is SGHRS and CDR2 is YFSETQ. Trimming pared 0 bases from V and 8 bases from J, leaving 18 bases between. CDR3 size: 16 residues. The CDR3 DNA reads TGCGCCAGCAGCTTGGCCCTGGGACTGGTGGGCCATGAGCAGTTCTTC. Translation: CASSLALGLVGHEQFF.

The chain is built from TRBV6-5 and TRBJ2-7; the D call may be TRBD1 or TRBD2 (5 bases each). This CDR3 comprises 12 residues. V dropped 5 bases and J dropped 6 bases, with 11 bases sitting between them. CDR1 MNHEY and CDR2 SVGAGI come from the germline V gene. CDR3 amino acids: CASSALRGEQYF. CDR3 bases: TGTGCCAGCAGTGCTTTGAGGGGCGAGCAGTACTTC.

The chain carries TRBV10-1 and TRBJ2-1; 9 bases map to TRBD1. The length of the CDR3 is 18 residues. The germline CDR1 and CDR2 sequences are WNHNN and SYGVQD (reference sequence). V shed 5 bases, J shed 1 base, and the junction held 12 bases outside the gene matches. CDR3 in DNA: TGCGCCAGCAGTACAAAAAAACGGACAGGGGAATCCTACAATGAGCAGTTCTTC. Translated, it gives CASSTKKRTGESYNEQFF.

The chain recombines TRBV11-1 with TRBJ2-1, with D possibly being TRBD1 or TRBD2 (5 bases each). Trimming cost V 4 bases and J 6 bases, with 13 bases left between them. The V gene's germline CDR1 is SGHAT and CDR2 FQDESV (reference sequence). The CDR3 contains 14 residues. CDR3 sequence: CASSSPRGGNEQFF. For the CDR3, the DNA is TGTGCCAGCAGCTCTCCCCGGGGCGGCAATGAGCAGTTCTTC. Combining the CDR3 with reference TRBV11-1 and TRBJ2-1 gives the whole variable domain EAEVAQSPRYKITEKSQAVAFWCDPISGHATLYWYRQILGQGPELLVQFQDESVVDDSQLPKDRFSAERLKGVDSTLKIQPAELGDSAMYLCASSSPRGGNEQFFGPGTRLTVL.

The chain couples TRBV29-1 to TRBJ2-2; D possibly matches TRBD1 or TRBD2 (5 bases each). The CDR3 covers 14 residues. Trimming left V 4 bases short and J 4 bases short, with 13 bases between. CDR1 and CDR2 from the germline V gene are SQVTM and ANQGSEA. The CDR3 protein is CSVGGGTGTGELFF. The CDR3 DNA is TGCAGCGTTGGTGGGGGTACCGGCACCGGGGAGCTGTTTTTT.

The chain is built from TRBV6-5 and TRBJ1-6; D not resolved. This CDR3 comprises 13 residues. V gave up 2 bases and J gave up 9 bases, with 8 bases separating them. CDR1 is MNHEY, CDR2 SVGAGI, per germline. CDR3 amino acids: CASSYESGSPLHF. The CDR3 DNA reads as TGTGCCAGCAGTTACGAGAGTGGTTCACCCCTCCACTTT.

The rearrangement links TRBV2 to TRBJ2-5; D is unresolved. Germline V gene lookup returns CDR1 SNHLY and CDR2 FYNNEI. V shed 7 bases and J shed 3 bases, with 12 bases lying between them. CDR3 length equals 13 residues. CDR3 nucleotide sequence: TGTGCCAGCACCGCGGCTGGCAAAGAGACCCAGTACTTC. It translates to CASTAAGKETQYF.

The genes are TRBV6-1 and TRBJ2-1; 7 bases fit TRBD1. Germline CDR1 reads MNHNS; CDR2 reads SASEGT. This CDR3 spans 15 amino acids. V was clipped by 6 bases and J by 6 bases; unmatched bases: 11. This CDR3 is CASRSGTANFNEQFF. The CDR3 DNA sequence: TGTGCCAGCAGATCCGGGACAGCAAATTTCAATGAGCAGTTCTTC.

The chain employs TRBV14 and TRBJ2-7; 11 bases line up with TRBD2. Germline V gives CDR1 SGHDN, CDR2 FVKESK. Trimming took 2 bases from V and 3 from J; bases not matched to a gene: 3. This CDR3 comprises 15 residues. The CDR3 reads CASSQYSGRVYEQYF. DNA of the CDR3: TGTGCCAGCAGCCAATATAGCGGGAGGGTCTACGAGCAGTACTTC.

This chain connects TRBV5-1 to TRBJ2-2; D remains unclear. CDR1 is SGHRS and CDR2 is YFSETQ in the germline V gene. V was cut by 4 bases and J by 4 bases, with 17 bases left in between. The CDR3 has 16 amino acids. The CDR3 loop reads CASSPTTILGTGELFF. In DNA form, the CDR3 reads TGCGCCAGCAGCCCAACCACCATATTAGGCACCGGGGAGCTGTTTTTT. The entire variable domain, with the rest obtained from reference TRBV5-1 and TRBJ2-2, is as follows: KAGVTQTPRYLIKTRGQQVTLSCSPISGHRSVSWYQQTPGQGLQFLFEYFSETQRNKGNFPGRFSGRQFSNSRSEMNVSTLELGDSALYLCASSPTTILGTGELFFGEGSRLTVL.

The V gene is TRBV2, the J gene TRBJ2-3; no reliable D call. This CDR3 is built from 12 residues. V was clipped by 1 base and J by 6 bases, with 5 bases between them. Germline V gene lookup returns CDR1 SNHLY and CDR2 FYNNEI. The CDR3 region is CASSEGLDTQYF. The CDR3 DNA follows: TGTGCCAGCAGTGAAGGCCTGGATACGCAGTATTTT.

The chain is built from TRBV10-3 and TRBJ1-1, with a possible D match to TRBD1 (6 bases). Looked up from germline, CDR1 is ENHRY and CDR2 is SYGVKD. This CDR3 has 12 amino acids. The V and J ends lost 10 bases and 3 bases respectively, with 12 bases between them. The CDR3 DNA sequence: TGTGCCACCTTTACAGGGTACACTGAAGCTTTCTTT. This encodes CATFTGYTEAFF.

V gene TRBV7-9 combines with J gene TRBJ2-3; 7 bases line up with TRBD1. The V and J ends lost 7 bases and 2 bases, in that order; junction bases with no gene match: 12. The CDR3 extends over 16 amino acids. Germline assignment: CDR1 SEHNR and CDR2 FQNEAQ (reference sequence). This CDR3 is CASNSSGTALTDTQYF. DNA of the CDR3: TGTGCCAGCAACTCCTCCGGGACAGCTCTCACAGATACGCAGTATTTT.

This clone was detected once. This chain joins TRBV28 and TRBJ2-7, with D perhaps matching TRBD1 (6 bases). Trimming removed 5 bases from V and 7 bases from J, with 18 bases in between. The V gene's germline CDR1 is MDHEN and CDR2 SYDVKM. This CDR3 spans 14 amino acids. CDR3 sequence reads: CASSLSGVVGEQYF. CDR3 sequence (DNA): TGTGCCAGCAGTCTCTCAGGGGTAGTAGGGGAGCAGTACTTC.

The genes are TRBV18 and TRBJ2-3, with 9 bases matching TRBD1. The CDR3 length is 14 residues. V lost 5 bases, J lost 7 bases, and 7 bases stayed unmatched. Germline CDR1 and CDR2: KGHSH and LQKENI. The CDR3 DNA reads TGTGCCAGCTCAGCCGGGACAGGGCTAAATACGCAGTATTTT. Translated: CASSAGTGLNTQYF.

This clone appeared a single time. CDR3 nucleotides: TGTGCCAGCTCACCACGAGTAAGCGGGCCTAGAGGAGATACGCAGTATTTT. Protein sequence: CASSPRVSGPRGDTQYF. The gene calls are TRBV18 and TRBJ2-3, with a tentative D call TRBD2 (6 bases). V lost 1 base and J lost 5, with 19 bases in between. The CDR3 has 17 amino acids. Germline CDR1 KGHSH, CDR2 LQKENI.

The chain uses TRBV9 and TRBJ2-1; TRBD2 is a possible D gene (6 bases). The CDR3 sequence is 16 residues long. V shed 3 bases and J shed 6 bases, with 19 bases lying between them. The germline V gene has CDR1 SGDLS and CDR2 YYNGEE. The CDR3 reads CASSATGLSRTNEQFF. Written as DNA, the CDR3 is TGTGCCAGCAGCGCCACGGGACTCTCCCGAACCAATGAGCAGTTCTTC.